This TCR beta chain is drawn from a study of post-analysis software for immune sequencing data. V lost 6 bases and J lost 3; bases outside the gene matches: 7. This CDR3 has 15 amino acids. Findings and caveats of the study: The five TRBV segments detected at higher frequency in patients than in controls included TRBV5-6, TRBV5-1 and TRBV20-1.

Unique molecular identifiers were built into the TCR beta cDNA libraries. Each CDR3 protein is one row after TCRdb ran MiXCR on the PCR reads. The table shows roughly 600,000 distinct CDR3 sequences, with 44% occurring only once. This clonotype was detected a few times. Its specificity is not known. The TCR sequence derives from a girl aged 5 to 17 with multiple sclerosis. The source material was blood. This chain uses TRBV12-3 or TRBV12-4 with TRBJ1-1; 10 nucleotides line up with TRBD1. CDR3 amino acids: CASRGTGARDTEAFF. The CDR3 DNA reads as TGTGCCAGCAGGGGGACAGGGGCCCGGGACACTGAAGCTTTCTTT.